Listed below are T cell receptor beta chains from one sample, sequenced in a study of siplizumab effects on memory and regulatory T cells. TCRdb's copy holds only in-frame clones and misses some; the assay was immunoSEQ multiplex PCR. The top ten clones hold 5% of a sample with about 75,000 clones, 93% of them seen once. Source material: CD8+ T cells sorted from blood. These TCRs come from a human donor in good health. CDR3s include the opening cysteine and the closing phenylalanine or tryptophan. D genes are given only for firm matches. Clone size is not always given. Where it is, it says once, few, many or a class for expanded clones.

TRBV7-6	TRBD1	once	TRBJ2-1	CASSSGTGATLYNEQFF	TGTGCCAGCAGCTCCGGGACAGGGGCAACTCTCTACAATGAGCAGTTCTTC
TRBV5-6	.	.	TRBJ1-3	CASSPDLTSSGNTIYF	TGTGCCAGCAGCCCTGACCTGACAAGCTCTGGAAACACCATATATTTT
TRBV4-1	TRBD1	.	TRBJ1-2	CASSQRGQGEGGYTF	TGCGCCAGCAGCCAACGGGGACAGGGGGAAGGTGGCTACACCTTC
TRBV19	.	.	TRBJ1-1	CASSIVGSSEAFF	TGTGCCAGTAGTATAGTCGGTTCTTCTGAAGCTTTCTTT
TRBV9	.	once	TRBJ2-5	CASSVEAEETQYF	TGTGCCAGCAGCGTAGAAGCGGAAGAGACCCAGTACTTC
TRBV27	.	.	TRBJ2-1	CASSLFLGDEQFF	TGTGCCAGCAGTTTATTCTTGGGGGATGAGCAGTTCTTC
TRBV11-2	.	.	TRBJ1-1	CASSRAGTEAFF	TGTGCCAGCAGCCGCGCGGGAACTGAAGCTTTCTTT
TRBV10-3	.	.	TRBJ2-3	CAISGPDSRDTQYF	TGTGCCATCAGTGGACCGGACTCTCGCGATACGCAGTATTTT
TRBV28	.	once	TRBJ1-1	CASSLSTGPNTEAFF	TGTGCCAGCAGTTTATCCACCGGTCCAAACACTGAAGCTTTCTTT
TRBV6-5	.	.	TRBJ1-1	CASSEKENTEAFF	TGTGCCAGCAGTGAAAAAGAGAACACTGAAGCTTTCTTT
TRBV5-6	.	.	TRBJ1-1	CASSFASSTEAFF	TGTGCCAGCAGCTTCGCAAGTAGCACTGAAGCTTTCTTT
TRBV4-3	TRBD1	.	TRBJ2-7	CASSQATGASYEQYF	TGCGCCAGCAGCCAAGCGACAGGGGCCTCCTACGAGCAGTACTTC
TRBV27	.	.	TRBJ2-1	CASSLSDRDSYNEQFF	TGTGCCAGCAGTTTATCGGATAGGGACTCCTACAATGAGCAGTTCTTC
TRBV27	.	.	TRBJ2-3	CASSLGQPADTQYF	TGTGCCAGCAGTTTGGGCCAGCCGGCAGATACGCAGTATTTT
TRBV4-1	.	.	TRBJ2-3	CASRDSGSTDTQYF	TGCGCCAGCCGGGATTCGGGGAGCACAGATACGCAGTATTTT
TRBV7-9	.	.	TRBJ1-2	CASSLEEGNYGYTF	TGTGCCAGCAGCTTAGAGGAGGGTAACTATGGCTACACCTTC
TRBV27	.	.	TRBJ1-1	CASFTGIEAFF	TGTGCCAGCTTTACAGGGATTGAAGCTTTCTTT
TRBV19	.	.	TRBJ1-1	CASRPGQNTEAFF	TGTGCCAGTAGACCGGGACAGAACACTGAAGCTTTCTTT
TRBV29-1	TRBD1	.	TRBJ1-5	CSVGAGGQPQHF	TGCAGCGTAGGCGCAGGGGGTCAGCCCCAGCATTTT
TRBV4-1	TRBD1	.	TRBJ2-7	CASSQSPGQGTYEQYF	TGCGCCAGCAGCCAATCCCCGGGACAGGGTACCTACGAGCAGTACTTC
TRBV2	TRBD2	.	TRBJ2-7	CASSSGTSGGGEQYF	TGTGCCAGCAGTAGCGGGACTAGCGGGGGGGGCGAGCAGTACTTC
TRBV7-9	.	.	TRBJ1-1	CASSLGWVNTEAFF	TGTGCCAGCAGCTTAGGTTGGGTGAACACTGAAGCTTTCTTT